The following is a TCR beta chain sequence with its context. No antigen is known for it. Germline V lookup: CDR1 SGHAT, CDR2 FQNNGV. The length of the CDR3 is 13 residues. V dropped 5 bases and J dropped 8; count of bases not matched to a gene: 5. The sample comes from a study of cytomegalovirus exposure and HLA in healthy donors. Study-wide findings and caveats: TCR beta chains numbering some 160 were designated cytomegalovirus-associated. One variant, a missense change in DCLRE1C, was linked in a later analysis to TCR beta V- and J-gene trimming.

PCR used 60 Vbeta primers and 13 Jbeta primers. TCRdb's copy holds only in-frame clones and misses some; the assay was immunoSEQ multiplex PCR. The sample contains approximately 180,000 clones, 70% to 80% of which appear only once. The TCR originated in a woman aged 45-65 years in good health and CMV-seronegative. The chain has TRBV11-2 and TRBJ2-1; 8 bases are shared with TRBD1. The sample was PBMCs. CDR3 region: CASSADRVYEQFF. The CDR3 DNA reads TGTGCCAGCAGCGCGGACAGGGTATATGAGCAGTTCTTC.